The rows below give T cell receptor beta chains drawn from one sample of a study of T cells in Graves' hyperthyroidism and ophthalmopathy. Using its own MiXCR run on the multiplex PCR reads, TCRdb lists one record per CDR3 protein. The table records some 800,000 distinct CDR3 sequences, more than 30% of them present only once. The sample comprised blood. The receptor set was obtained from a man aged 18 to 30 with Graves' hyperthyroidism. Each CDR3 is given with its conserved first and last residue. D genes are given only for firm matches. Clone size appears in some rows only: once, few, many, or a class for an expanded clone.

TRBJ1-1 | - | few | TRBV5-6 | TGTGCCAGCAGCTTCACAGGATACACTGAAGCTTTCTTT | CASSFTGYTEAFF
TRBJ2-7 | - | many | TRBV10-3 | TGTGCCATCGGGGGAGACGGGGTGATGGGCGAGCAGTACTTC | CAIGGDGVMGEQYF
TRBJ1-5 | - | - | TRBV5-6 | TGTGCCAGCAGCTTGTCAGGATCCGTTTCGCCCCAGCATTTT | CASSLSGSVSPQHF
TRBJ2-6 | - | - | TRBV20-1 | TGCAGTGCTAGAGGAGGTGGGGCCAACGTCCTGACTTTC | CSARGGGANVLTF
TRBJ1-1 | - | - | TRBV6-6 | TGTGCCAGCAGAAAGTGGGGAGGCGACACTGAAGCTTTCTTT | CASRKWGGDTEAFF
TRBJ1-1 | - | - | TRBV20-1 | TGCAGTGCTACAGCAGGCGGAGGGGGACGCTCCAACACTGAAGCTTTCTTT | CSATAGGGGRSNTEAFF
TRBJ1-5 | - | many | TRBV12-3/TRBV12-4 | TGTGCCAGCAGTTTAGGCAGTTTACCCCAGCATTTT | CASSLGSLPQHF
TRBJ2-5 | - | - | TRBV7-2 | TGCGCTTCAAGTGCAGGAGGGGCCCAGTACTTC | CASSAGGAQYF
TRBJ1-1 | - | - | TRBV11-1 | TGTGCCAGCAGCTTAGGGAGTTGGGGGAATAGAGGCATAAACACTGAAGCTTTCTTT | CASSLGSWGNRGINTEAFF
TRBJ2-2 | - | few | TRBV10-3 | TGTGCCATCGGTGGCGGCGGGGACACCGGGGAGCTGTTTTTT | CAIGGGGDTGELFF
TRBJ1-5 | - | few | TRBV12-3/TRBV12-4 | TGTGCCAGCAGTTTAGGAGGAACGGCTAGCAATCAGCCCCAGCATTTT | CASSLGGTASNQPQHF
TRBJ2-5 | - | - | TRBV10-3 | TGTGCCATCAGTGAGAACCCTAGCGTCAGGGCTGAGACCCAGTACTTC | CAISENPSVRAETQYF
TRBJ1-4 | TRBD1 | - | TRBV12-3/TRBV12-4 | TGTGCCAGCAGTTTACGAGAGGGGGCGAATGAAAAACTGTTTTTT | CASSLREGANEKLFF
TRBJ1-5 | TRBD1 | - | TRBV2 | TGTGCCAGCAGTGAACCAGGGGGTCCTAGCAATCAGCCCCAGCATTTT | CASSEPGGPSNQPQHF
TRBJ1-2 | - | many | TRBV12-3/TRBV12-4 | TGTGCCAGCAGACCGGACGGCAGTGGCTACACCTTC | CASRPDGSGYTF
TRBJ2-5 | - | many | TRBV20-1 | TGCAGTGCTACCCTTCAAGCGACCCAGTACTTC | CSATLQATQYF
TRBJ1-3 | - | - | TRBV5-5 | TGTGCCAGCAGCCCTCCAGGGTCCAACACCATATATTTT | CASSPPGSNTIYF
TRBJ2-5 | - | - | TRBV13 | TGTGCCAGCAGCTGGTCTACAGGGCCGGAGACCCAGTACTTC | CASSWSTGPETQYF
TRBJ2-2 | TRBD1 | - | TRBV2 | TGTGCCAGCAGTGATTGGGACAGGGTTTTTACCGGGGAGCTGTTTTTT | CASSDWDRVFTGELFF
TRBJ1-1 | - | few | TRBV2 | TGTGCCAGCAGTTCGCTCAGGGGCCCTGAAGCTTTCTTT | CASSSLRGPEAFF
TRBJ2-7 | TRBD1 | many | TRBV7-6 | TGTGCCAGCAGCGGACAGGGTTACTACGAGCAGTACTTC | CASSGQGYYEQYF
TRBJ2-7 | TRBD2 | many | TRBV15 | TGTGCCACCAGCAGAGAGCGAAGCGGGAGCGACGAGCAGTACTTC | CATSRERSGSDEQYF
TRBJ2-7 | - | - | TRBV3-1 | TGTGCCAGCAGCCAAGAAACGGGTAACGAGCAGTACTTC | CASSQETGNEQYF
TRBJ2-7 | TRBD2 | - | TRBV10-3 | TGTGCCATCAGTGAACGGCAGGGAGGGGTCGAGCAGTACTTC | CAISERQGGVEQYF
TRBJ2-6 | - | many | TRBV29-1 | TGCAGCGTTCCAGAGACTGGGGCCAACGTCCTGACTTTC | CSVPETGANVLTF
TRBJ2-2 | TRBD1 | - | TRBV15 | TGTGCCACCAGCAGGACAGGGGTCGGGGAGCTGTTTTTT | CATSRTGVGELFF
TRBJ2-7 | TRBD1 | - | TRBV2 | TGTGCCAGCATGACCGGGACAGGGAGTCGCGAGCAGTACTTC | CASMTGTGSREQYF
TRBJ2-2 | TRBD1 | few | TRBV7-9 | TGTGCCAGCATCAACAGGGGCCTTAACACCGGGGAGCTGTTTTTT | CASINRGLNTGELFF
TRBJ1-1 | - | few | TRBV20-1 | TGCAGTGCTGGGTGGGGGGCAGGCGGCACTGAAGCTTTCTTT | CSAGWGAGGTEAFF
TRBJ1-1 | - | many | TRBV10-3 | TGTGCCATCAGGAGAGACATAGCGGGTTGGGACACAAACACTGAAGCTTTCTTT | CAIRRDIAGWDTNTEAFF
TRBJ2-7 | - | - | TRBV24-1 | TGTGCGCACCCGGGACTTTCCAGCGAGCAGTACTTC | CAHPGLSSEQYF
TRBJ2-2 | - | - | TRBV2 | TGTGCCAGCAGTGCGGAGCTAGCGCCCAGTGCGGAGCTGTTTTTT | CASSAELAPSAELFF
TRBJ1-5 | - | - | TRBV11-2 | TGTGCCAGCAGCTTAGGTGGGGGGAATAGCAATCAGCCCCAGCATTTT | CASSLGGGNSNQPQHF
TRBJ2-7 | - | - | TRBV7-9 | TGTGCCAGCAGCCCCTATGGGATTTACGAGCAGTACTTC | CASSPYGIYEQYF
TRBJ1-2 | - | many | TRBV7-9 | TGTGCCAGCAGCTTAGAGTCTCCCCCACCCACCTTC | CASSLESPPPTF
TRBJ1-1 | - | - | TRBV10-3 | TGTGCCAGCAGTGTAAGGGGTTCGGGTGAAGCTTTCTTT | CASSVRGSGEAFF
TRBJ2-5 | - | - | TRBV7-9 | TGTGCCAGCAGCTTAGAGGGACGTAGCCGGGAGACCCAGTACTTC | CASSLEGRSRETQYF
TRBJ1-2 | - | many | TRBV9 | TGTGCCAGCAGCGTAGCAGGGAACAATGGCTACACCTTC | CASSVAGNNGYTF
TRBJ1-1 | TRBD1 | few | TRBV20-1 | TGCAGTGCTAGCCACAGGGGAAACACTGAAGCTTTCTTT | CSASHRGNTEAFF
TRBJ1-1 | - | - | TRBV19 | TGTGCCAGTGCGGACGTGAACACTGAAGCTTGCTTT | CASADVNTEACF
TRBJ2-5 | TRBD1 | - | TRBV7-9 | TGTGCCAGCAGAGTAGACAGGGGGCAGCTAAACCAAGAGACCCAGTACTTC | CASRVDRGQLNQETQYF
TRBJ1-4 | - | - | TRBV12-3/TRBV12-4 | TGTGCCAGCAGTCCTACAGGGCTCACTAATGAAAAACTGTTTTTT | CASSPTGLTNEKLFF